This T cell receptor (beta chain) was recovered during a study of tumor-infiltrating lymphocytes in primary liver carcinoma. Looking at the study overall: Patients comprised men and women whose ages fell between 30 and 69 years.

Study findings and constraints: Relative to tumor region pairs, the tumor-adjacent and tumor-blood pairs showed overlap that was lower. The difference in top-250-clone fraction between tumors and blood was significant, favoring tumors (p = 0.039).

Priming with a constant-region primer yielded TCR beta cDNA from 500 ng total RNA. Libraries of TCR beta came from three nested multiplex PCR rounds with slightly modified ARM-PCR. Both of the initial two PCR rounds ran for around 10 cycles and employed TRBV1-TRBV30 forward primers alongside a C-beta reverse primer. TCRdb called the multiplex PCR reads again in MiXCR, with one record for every CDR3 protein. Among about 43,000 distinct CDR3 sequences listed, about 73% were seen once. CDR3 length: 13 amino acids. V shed 1 base and J shed 8 bases, with 11 bases lying between them. To note about this clonotype: The target antigen is unknown.

Co-extraction of RNA and DNA was performed on roughly 20-33 mg of unsorted bulk tissue. The patients carried chronic HBV infection and had received no treatment. This receptor was taken from a man aged 40-50 years with primary liver carcinoma and hepatitis B virus infection. The sample taken for sequencing was liver tumor tissue from sampling region 2. The subset was: tumor region T2, inferior pole. The rearrangement uses TRBV12-3 or TRBV12-4 and TRBJ1-2; a weak D match, TRBD1 (6 bases). The CDR3 reads CASSLGGRGGYTF. The CDR3 DNA follows: TGTGCCAGCAGTTTAGGGGGGCGGGGAGGCTACACCTTC.